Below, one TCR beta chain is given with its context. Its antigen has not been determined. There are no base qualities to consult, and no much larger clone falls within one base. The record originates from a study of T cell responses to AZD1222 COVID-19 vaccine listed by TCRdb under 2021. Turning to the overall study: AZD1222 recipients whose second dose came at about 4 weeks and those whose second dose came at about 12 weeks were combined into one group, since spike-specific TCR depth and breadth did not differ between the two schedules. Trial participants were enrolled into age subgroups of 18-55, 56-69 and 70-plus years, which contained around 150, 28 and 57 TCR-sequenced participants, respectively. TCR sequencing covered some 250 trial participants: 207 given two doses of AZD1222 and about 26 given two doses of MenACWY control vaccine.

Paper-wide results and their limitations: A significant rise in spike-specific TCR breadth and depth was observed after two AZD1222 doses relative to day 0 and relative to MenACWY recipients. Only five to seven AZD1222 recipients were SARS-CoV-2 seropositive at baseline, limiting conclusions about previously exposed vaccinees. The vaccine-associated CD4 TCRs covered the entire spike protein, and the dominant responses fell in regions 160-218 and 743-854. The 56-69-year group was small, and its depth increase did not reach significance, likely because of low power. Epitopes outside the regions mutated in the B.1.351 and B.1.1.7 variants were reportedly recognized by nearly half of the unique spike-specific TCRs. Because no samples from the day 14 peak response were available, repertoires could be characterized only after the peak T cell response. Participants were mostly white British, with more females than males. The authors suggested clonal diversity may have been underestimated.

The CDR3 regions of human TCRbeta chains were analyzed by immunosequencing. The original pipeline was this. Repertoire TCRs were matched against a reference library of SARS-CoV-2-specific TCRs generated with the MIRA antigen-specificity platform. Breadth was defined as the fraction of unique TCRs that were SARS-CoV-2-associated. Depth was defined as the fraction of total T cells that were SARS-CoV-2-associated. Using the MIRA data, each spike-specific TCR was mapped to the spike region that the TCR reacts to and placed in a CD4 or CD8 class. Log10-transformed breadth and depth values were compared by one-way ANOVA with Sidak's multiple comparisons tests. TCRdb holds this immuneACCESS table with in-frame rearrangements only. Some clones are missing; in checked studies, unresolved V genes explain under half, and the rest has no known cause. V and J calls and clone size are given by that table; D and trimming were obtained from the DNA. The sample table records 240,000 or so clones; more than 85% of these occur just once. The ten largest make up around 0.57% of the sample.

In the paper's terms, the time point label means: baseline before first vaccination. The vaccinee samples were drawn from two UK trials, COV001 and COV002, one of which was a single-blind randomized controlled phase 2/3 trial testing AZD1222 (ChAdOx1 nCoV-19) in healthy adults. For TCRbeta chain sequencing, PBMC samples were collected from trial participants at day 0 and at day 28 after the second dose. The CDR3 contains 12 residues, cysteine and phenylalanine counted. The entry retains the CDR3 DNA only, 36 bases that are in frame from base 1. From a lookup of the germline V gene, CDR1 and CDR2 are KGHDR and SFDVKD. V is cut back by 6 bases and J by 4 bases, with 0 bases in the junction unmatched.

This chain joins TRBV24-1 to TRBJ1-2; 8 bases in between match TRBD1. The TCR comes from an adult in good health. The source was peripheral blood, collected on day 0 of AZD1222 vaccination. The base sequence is TGTGCCACCAGTACAGGGGGCTATGGCTACACCTTC. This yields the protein CATSTGGYGYTF.